The 6 T cell receptor beta chains given below trace back to one sample, sequenced in a study of shared clonotypes between healthy human individuals. The assay was immunoSEQ multiplex PCR, and TCRdb's table has in-frame clones only and misses some. The sample includes more than 2 million clones, roughly 96% of them seen just once. Source material: naive CD4+ T cells sorted from blood. As for subset: CD45RA+ positively selected. The receptors shown here come from a man younger than 30 in good health.

The CDR3 region is CACRRRELEKLFF. CDR3 in DNA: TGTGCCTGCCGTCGCAGGGAACTCGAAAAACTGTTTTTT. This chain connects TRBV28 to TRBJ1-4; possible D gene TRBD1, 5 bases. The CDR3 length is 13 residues. V was pared by 11 bases and J by 8 bases, with 18 bases between. Looked up from germline, CDR1 is MDHEN and CDR2 is SYDVKM.

In regard to this clone: Other DNA sequences within the sample encode an identical CDR3. This chain links TRBV7-8 with TRBJ2-2, with 7 bases lining up with TRBD1. With 5 bases clipped from V and 1 base from J, the junction kept 4 bases outside the gene matches. CDR1 is SGHVS, CDR2 FQNEAQ, per germline. The CDR3 is made up of 15 amino acids. The CDR3 nucleotides are TGTGCCAGCAGCCTACAGGGGAAGAACACCGGGGAGCTGTTTTTT. Residues: CASSLQGKNTGELFF.

V gene TRBV10-3 combines with J gene TRBJ2-3; D unresolved. Germline assignment: CDR1 ENHRY and CDR2 SYGVKD. The CDR3 totals 14 residues. Trimming shortened V by 0 bases and J by 4 bases, and 8 bases separated the two germline ends. CDR3 in DNA: TGTGCCATCAGTGAGTCCATGACTTCAGATACGCAGTATTTT. Its translation is CAISESMTSDTQYF.

The chain carries TRBV15 and TRBJ1-1, with TRBD1 identical over 9 bases. The trim removed 6 bases at V and 6 bases at J, leaving 5 bases unmatched. CDR3 length equals 13 residues. CDR1 and CDR2 from the germline V gene are LNHNV and YYDKDF (reference sequence). CDR3 DNA: TGTGCCACCAGTTGGGACAGGGCTTCTGAAGCTTTCTTT. Residues: CATSWDRASEAFF.

The chain couples TRBV18 to TRBJ2-3; no reliable D call. CDR3 length: 10 amino acids. The V end lost 8 bases, the J end lost 1 base, and 1 base lay between the germline ends. Germline values: CDR1 KGHSH, CDR2 LQKENI. The CDR3 sequence is CASRTDTQYF. The CDR3 DNA follows: TGTGCCAGCCGCACAGATACGCAGTATTTT.

This chain joins TRBV30 and TRBJ1-2; D call uncertain. Germline CDR1 reads GTSNPN; CDR2 reads SVGIG (reference sequence). The CDR3 runs 15 residues. The ends were cut back, 5 bases at V and 2 bases at J, with 18 bases in the middle. The CDR3 region has the DNA TGTGCCTGGGGGAGACCCGAGACAAGAAACTATGGCTACACCTTC. It yields the protein CAWGRPETRNYGYTF.